Included here is one T cell receptor (beta chain) sequence, with context. Its antigen is currently unknown. J gave up 3 bases and V 1 base, and 6 bases lay outside the gene matches. Germline V gene lookup returns CDR1 SEHNR and CDR2 FQNEAQ (reference sequence). CDR3 length: 15 residues. From RNA transcripts, TCR beta CDR3 regions were amplified. A set of HTBI primers served as the primers for a first-round RT-PCR of the TCR CDR3. TCRdb recomputed calls from the multiplex PCR reads with MiXCR, one row per CDR3 protein. The data hold approximately 600,000 distinct CDR3 sequences, with roughly 20% observed a single time. These data are taken from a study of T cells in Graves' hyperthyroidism and ophthalmopathy. At the level of the study: The initial diagnosis was the point when peripheral blood was collected, ahead of any treatment. Points from the study as a whole: In simple terms, a model built on 13 V-J features told ophthalmopathy apart from stable hyperthyroidism. Clonotypes that were expanded in thyroid above 0.001 mostly appeared in blood too.

The receptor's source is a man aged 25-45 years with Graves' ophthalmopathy. The material sequenced was blood. The rearrangement joins TRBV7-9 to TRBJ2-7, with TRBD1 matching 7 bases. The CDR3 DNA follows: TGTGCCAGCAGCTTAGGGACAGGAGTTTACTACGAGCAGTACTTC. Protein: CASSLGTGVYYEQYF.